The rows below give T cell receptor beta chains drawn from one sample of a study of T-cell reconstitution after alpha-beta-depleted transplantation in children. TCRdb reprocessed the PCR reads with MiXCR, giving one entry per CDR3 protein. The top ten clones hold 29% of a sample with approximately 400,000 distinct CDR3 sequences, around 15% of them seen once. Source: PBMCs, mostly from graft donor cells, taken 360 days after TCRalphabeta/CD19-depleted stem cell transplant. The receptor set was obtained from a boy in the first two years of life who had a stem cell transplant for Wiskott-Aldrich syndrome, so the T cells may come from the graft donor. Each CDR3 is given with its conserved first and last residue. A D gene is named only where the DNA matches it firmly. Expanded clones get a size class; other rows say once, few or many, or leave the size out.

clone size: many
D gene: NA
J gene: TRBJ2-1
V gene: TRBV19
CDR3 DNA: TGTGCCAGTAGTATGTCTGGGCTTTCAGGTGAGCAGTTCTTC
CDR3 protein: CASSMSGLSGEQFF

clone size: NA
D gene: NA
J gene: TRBJ2-7
V gene: TRBV27
CDR3 DNA: TGTGCCAGCAGTCAGGGACCGCAGTACTACGAGCAGTACTTC
CDR3 protein: CASSQGPQYYEQYF

clone size: NA
D gene: TRBD2
J gene: TRBJ2-1
V gene: TRBV7-2
CDR3 DNA: TGTGCCAGCAGGCCCGGGACTAGCGGATACAATGAGCAGTTCTTC
CDR3 protein: CASRPGTSGYNEQFF

clone size: many
D gene: NA
J gene: TRBJ2-7
V gene: TRBV2
CDR3 DNA: TGTGCCAGCAGTGGGCCCGGGACGATTATTTACGAGCAGTACTTC
CDR3 protein: CASSGPGTIIYEQYF

clone size: few
D gene: NA
J gene: TRBJ2-7
V gene: TRBV20-1
CDR3 DNA: TGCAGTGCTAGAGAGGGTGGGGGGGCGATTACCGAGCAGTACTTC
CDR3 protein: CSAREGGGAITEQYF

clone size: NA
D gene: NA
J gene: TRBJ2-3
V gene: TRBV28
CDR3 DNA: TGTGCCATGAGCCCCGGGCTCCACTGCTACGGCACAGATACGCAGTATTTT
CDR3 protein: CAMSPGLHCYGTDTQYF

clone size: NA
D gene: NA
J gene: TRBJ2-5
V gene: TRBV7-8
CDR3 DNA: TGTGCCAGCAGCCAGGAGCGGAGACCCCAAGAGACCCAGTACTTC
CDR3 protein: CASSQERRPQETQYF

clone size: NA
D gene: NA
J gene: TRBJ2-7
V gene: TRBV20-1
CDR3 DNA: TGCAGTGCTTCTCGGGACGAGTACGAGCAGTACTTC
CDR3 protein: CSASRDEYEQYF

clone size: few
D gene: NA
J gene: TRBJ2-7
V gene: TRBV11-2
CDR3 DNA: TGTGCCAGCAGCTTAAGGCCAGGACGGGACTACGAGCAGTACTTC
CDR3 protein: CASSLRPGRDYEQYF

clone size: NA
D gene: TRBD2
J gene: TRBJ2-1
V gene: TRBV24-1
CDR3 DNA: TGTGCCACCAGTGGGGCGGGAGGGCCGAAATACAATGAGCAGTTCTTC
CDR3 protein: CATSGAGGPKYNEQFF

clone size: NA
D gene: NA
J gene: TRBJ2-2
V gene: TRBV4-3
CDR3 DNA: TGCGCCAGCAGCCAAGACCCCAGGGTTGACGGGGAGCTGTTTTTT
CDR3 protein: CASSQDPRVDGELFF

clone size: NA
D gene: NA
J gene: TRBJ2-6
V gene: TRBV24-1
CDR3 DNA: TGTGCCACCAGTGATCGCCGGACATCTGGGGCCAACGTCCTGACTTTC
CDR3 protein: CATSDRRTSGANVLTF

clone size: few
D gene: TRBD2
J gene: TRBJ2-1
V gene: TRBV5-1
CDR3 DNA: TGCGCCAGCAGCTCACCGGGACTAGCGGGACCTAATTTCCTCAATGAGCAGTTCTTC
CDR3 protein: CASSSPGLAGPNFLNEQFF

clone size: few
D gene: TRBD1
J gene: TRBJ1-6
V gene: TRBV7-2
CDR3 DNA: TGTGCCAGCAGCTTTGTGGACAGGGGAGAAAATTCACCCCTCCACTTT
CDR3 protein: CASSFVDRGENSPLHF

clone size: NA
D gene: TRBD1
J gene: TRBJ2-4
V gene: TRBV5-1
CDR3 DNA: TGCGCCAGCAAACAGGGGGAAAACATTCAGTACTTC
CDR3 protein: CASKQGENIQYF

clone size: few
D gene: NA
J gene: TRBJ2-7
V gene: TRBV28
CDR3 DNA: TGTGCCAGCAGTTTCCAGACGGAACGGTACTTC
CDR3 protein: CASSFQTERYF

clone size: many
D gene: TRBD2
J gene: TRBJ2-1
V gene: TRBV5-1
CDR3 DNA: TGCGCCAGCAGCTTGGCCGAGCGGGGGAGGTTGGATGAGCAGTTCTTC
CDR3 protein: CASSLAERGRLDEQFF

clone size: few
D gene: TRBD2
J gene: TRBJ2-1
V gene: TRBV12-3/TRBV12-4
CDR3 DNA: TGTGCCAGCATCCCTACTAGCGGCCATGAGCAGTTCTTC
CDR3 protein: CASIPTSGHEQFF

clone size: NA
D gene: TRBD1
J gene: TRBJ1-5
V gene: TRBV12-3/TRBV12-4
CDR3 DNA: TGTGCCAGCAGTCGGGACAGGGGGACGAATCAGCCCCAGCATTTT
CDR3 protein: CASSRDRGTNQPQHF

clone size: NA
D gene: TRBD1
J gene: TRBJ1-1
V gene: TRBV2
CDR3 DNA: TGTGCCAGCAGCATACAGGGGGCGCCGGGGCTTGGTGAAGCTTTCTTT
CDR3 protein: CASSIQGAPGLGEAFF

clone size: NA
D gene: NA
J gene: TRBJ2-1
V gene: TRBV20-1
CDR3 DNA: TGCAGTGCTAGAGAAGTGGGACTCGGGTGGAGGGACTCCTACAATGAGCAGTTCTTC
CDR3 protein: CSAREVGLGWRDSYNEQFF

clone size: NA
D gene: NA
J gene: TRBJ2-3
V gene: TRBV24-1
CDR3 DNA: TGTGCCACCAGTGATGGTCTCCTGGTCCCCACAGATACGCAGTATTTT
CDR3 protein: CATSDGLLVPTDTQYF

clone size: few
D gene: TRBD1
J gene: TRBJ1-2
V gene: TRBV4-1
CDR3 DNA: TGCGCCAGCAGCCCAAAGAGGGACAGCTATGGCTACACCTTC
CDR3 protein: CASSPKRDSYGYTF

clone size: few
D gene: NA
J gene: TRBJ2-4
V gene: TRBV4-3
CDR3 DNA: TGCGCCAGCAGCCCTGAGACAGGGAGGGACATTCAGTACTTC
CDR3 protein: CASSPETGRDIQYF

clone size: NA
D gene: TRBD2
J gene: TRBJ2-4
V gene: TRBV12-3/TRBV12-4
CDR3 DNA: TGTGCCAGCAGAGGACTAGCGGGAGGGGCGGCCATTCAGTACTTC
CDR3 protein: CASRGLAGGAAIQYF

clone size: few
D gene: NA
J gene: TRBJ2-2
V gene: TRBV24-1
CDR3 DNA: TGTGCCACCAGTGATTTGCGGGGAGCAGGGAACACCGGGGAGCTGTTTTTT
CDR3 protein: CATSDLRGAGNTGELFF

clone size: many
D gene: NA
J gene: TRBJ2-5
V gene: TRBV5-4
CDR3 DNA: TGTGCCAGCAGCTTGTGGCTTGCAGAGACCCAGTACTTC
CDR3 protein: CASSLWLAETQYF

clone size: few
D gene: NA
J gene: TRBJ1-2
V gene: TRBV18
CDR3 DNA: TGTGCCAGCTCACCATTGGACAGCTCTGGCTACACCTTC
CDR3 protein: CASSPLDSSGYTF

clone size: NA
D gene: NA
J gene: TRBJ1-2
V gene: TRBV7-9
CDR3 DNA: TGTGCCAGCACTGAGGGGCGGTACTATGGCTACACCTTC
CDR3 protein: CASTEGRYYGYTF

clone size: NA
D gene: TRBD1
J gene: TRBJ2-6
V gene: TRBV28
CDR3 DNA: TGTGCCAGCAACAGGGGCCCCGGTTACTCTGGGGCCAACGTCCTGACTTTC
CDR3 protein: CASNRGPGYSGANVLTF

clone size: NA
D gene: NA
J gene: TRBJ2-5
V gene: TRBV6-1
CDR3 DNA: TGTGCCAGCCTCAGGGGTGGTCAAGAGACCCAGTACTTC
CDR3 protein: CASLRGGQETQYF

clone size: few
D gene: NA
J gene: TRBJ1-3
V gene: TRBV20-1
CDR3 DNA: TGCAGTGCTAGAGATTATTGGGACTCTGGAAACACCATATATTTT
CDR3 protein: CSARDYWDSGNTIYF

clone size: NA
D gene: NA
J gene: TRBJ2-3
V gene: TRBV30
CDR3 DNA: TGTGCCTGGAGTTTGGACTATGAGGATACGCAGTATTTT
CDR3 protein: CAWSLDYEDTQYF

clone size: few
D gene: NA
J gene: TRBJ2-2
V gene: TRBV7-6
CDR3 DNA: TGTGCCAGCAGCTTAAGATATGTCGGGGAGCTGTTTTTT
CDR3 protein: CASSLRYVGELFF

clone size: NA
D gene: NA
J gene: TRBJ2-2
V gene: TRBV7-2
CDR3 DNA: TGTGCCAGCAGCACGGACCCCTCGAACACCGGGGAGCTGTTTTTT
CDR3 protein: CASSTDPSNTGELFF

clone size: few
D gene: TRBD1
J gene: TRBJ2-2
V gene: TRBV29-1
CDR3 DNA: TGCAGCGTTGAAGATCTATCGCAGGGGGCGAACACCGGGGAGCTGTTTTTT
CDR3 protein: CSVEDLSQGANTGELFF

clone size: NA
D gene: NA
J gene: TRBJ2-5
V gene: TRBV29-1
CDR3 DNA: TGCAGCGTAAATCCGGGACTTCAAGAGACCCAGTACTTC
CDR3 protein: CSVNPGLQETQYF

clone size: few
D gene: NA
J gene: TRBJ2-3
V gene: TRBV7-2
CDR3 DNA: TGTGCCAGCAGCCCTCGATACGATACGCAGTATTTT
CDR3 protein: CASSPRYDTQYF

clone size: NA
D gene: TRBD2
J gene: TRBJ2-3
V gene: TRBV11-2
CDR3 DNA: TGTGCCAGCAGCTCAATTAAGGGACTAGCGGGCCGCACAGATACGCAGTATTTT
CDR3 protein: CASSSIKGLAGRTDTQYF

clone size: few
D gene: NA
J gene: TRBJ2-4
V gene: TRBV4-1
CDR3 DNA: TGCGCCAGCAGCCCCCCGGGGGACCTAGCCAAAAACATTCAGTACTTC
CDR3 protein: CASSPPGDLAKNIQYF

clone size: NA
D gene: TRBD2
J gene: TRBJ2-2
V gene: TRBV6-5
CDR3 DNA: TGTGCCAGCAGTTACGATGGGGGGGCGAACACCGGGGAGCTGTTTTTT
CDR3 protein: CASSYDGGANTGELFF

clone size: once
D gene: TRBD2
J gene: TRBJ2-5
V gene: TRBV5-1
CDR3 DNA: TGCGCCAGCAGCTACGGGGGGGCCACAGAGACCCAGTACTTC
CDR3 protein: CASSYGGATETQYF

clone size: NA
D gene: NA
J gene: TRBJ2-1
V gene: TRBV9
CDR3 DNA: TGTGCCAGCAGCGTAGAGGCTGGGTTGGGGAACAATGAGCAGTTCTTC
CDR3 protein: CASSVEAGLGNNEQFF

clone size: NA
D gene: NA
J gene: TRBJ2-6
V gene: TRBV4-3
CDR3 DNA: TGCGCCAGCAGCCAAGGAGCAGGGCTAGCTGGGGCCAACGTCCTGACTTTC
CDR3 protein: CASSQGAGLAGANVLTF

clone size: NA
D gene: TRBD1
J gene: TRBJ1-1
V gene: TRBV20-1
CDR3 DNA: TGCAGTGCGAGGGGGCAGCTGAACACTGAAGCTTTCTTT
CDR3 protein: CSARGQLNTEAFF

clone size: NA
D gene: TRBD1
J gene: TRBJ2-6
V gene: TRBV13
CDR3 DNA: TGTGCCAGCAGTCAATCTCCCGTCAGGGGGCACGTCCTGACTTTC
CDR3 protein: CASSQSPVRGHVLTF

clone size: few
D gene: NA
J gene: TRBJ2-1
V gene: TRBV2
CDR3 DNA: TGTGCCAGCAGTACCACAGGGACCAATGAGCAGTTCTTC
CDR3 protein: CASSTTGTNEQFF

clone size: NA
D gene: NA
J gene: TRBJ2-3
V gene: TRBV15
CDR3 DNA: TGTGCCACCAGCCAGCTAAGCACAGATACGCAGTATTTT
CDR3 protein: CATSQLSTDTQYF

clone size: NA
D gene: NA
J gene: TRBJ2-5
V gene: TRBV5-1
CDR3 DNA: TGCGCCAGCGCGCGGAGCCAAGAGACCCAGTACTTC
CDR3 protein: CASARSQETQYF

clone size: NA
D gene: TRBD2
J gene: TRBJ2-3
V gene: TRBV10-3
CDR3 DNA: TGTGCCACCAAAAGACTAGCGGGAGGTGTAGATACGCAGTATTTT
CDR3 protein: CATKRLAGGVDTQYF

clone size: few
D gene: TRBD2
J gene: TRBJ2-1
V gene: TRBV3-1
CDR3 DNA: TGTGCCAGCAGCCAACAGCGGGAGGGCCCAAATGAGCAGTTCTTC
CDR3 protein: CASSQQREGPNEQFF

clone size: NA
D gene: NA
J gene: TRBJ1-1
V gene: TRBV5-1
CDR3 DNA: TGCGCCAGCAGCTTAAACAGCTGGAACACTGAAGCTTTCTTT
CDR3 protein: CASSLNSWNTEAFF

clone size: few
D gene: NA
J gene: TRBJ2-7
V gene: TRBV19
CDR3 DNA: TGTGCCAGTAGTACCGGGACCCCCGAGCAGTACTTC
CDR3 protein: CASSTGTPEQYF

clone size: NA
D gene: TRBD2
J gene: TRBJ2-1
V gene: TRBV20-1
CDR3 DNA: TGCAGTGCTGGCAAGCGGGAGTCCCTATACAATGAGCAGTTCTTC
CDR3 protein: CSAGKRESLYNEQFF

clone size: few
D gene: TRBD2
J gene: TRBJ2-5
V gene: TRBV10-3
CDR3 DNA: TGTGCCATCAGTGAGAAGAGACTAGCGGGGTTCCAAGAGACCCAGTACTTC
CDR3 protein: CAISEKRLAGFQETQYF

clone size: few
D gene: NA
J gene: TRBJ1-1
V gene: TRBV5-1
CDR3 DNA: TGCGCCAGCAGCTTGGCCGGGAAGGTACCCACTGAAGCTTTCTTT
CDR3 protein: CASSLAGKVPTEAFF

clone size: NA
D gene: NA
J gene: TRBJ2-5
V gene: TRBV29-1
CDR3 DNA: TGCAGCGTTGATCCGGGGGGCGAACTGGGTACCCAGTACTTC
CDR3 protein: CSVDPGGELGTQYF